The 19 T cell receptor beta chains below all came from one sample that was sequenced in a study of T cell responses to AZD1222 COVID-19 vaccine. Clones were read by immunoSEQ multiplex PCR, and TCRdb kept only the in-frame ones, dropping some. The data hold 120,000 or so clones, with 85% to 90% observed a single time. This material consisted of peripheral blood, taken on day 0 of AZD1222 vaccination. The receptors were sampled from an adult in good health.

CDR3 in amino acids: CASSINNQPQHF. The CDR3 DNA reads TGTGCCAGTAGTATCAACAATCAGCCCCAGCATTTT. The V and J genes are TRBV19 and TRBJ1-5; no reliable D call. The CDR3 length is 12 residues. The germline V and J ends were trimmed by 3 bases and 3 bases, with 3 bases remaining between them. Germline loops: CDR1 LNHDA, CDR2 SQIVND (reference sequence). The variable domain in full, with the rest retrieved from reference TRBV19 and TRBJ1-5, is DGGITQSPKYLFRKEGQNVTLSCEQNLNHDAMYWYRQDPGQGLRLIYYSQIVNDFQKGDIAEGYSVSREKKESFPLTVTSAQKNPTAFYLCASSINNQPQHFGDGTRLSIL.

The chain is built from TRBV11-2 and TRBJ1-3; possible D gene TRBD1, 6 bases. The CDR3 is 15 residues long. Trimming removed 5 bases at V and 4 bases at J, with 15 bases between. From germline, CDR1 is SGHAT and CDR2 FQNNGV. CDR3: CASSPPGGGGNTIYF. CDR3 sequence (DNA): TGTGCCAGCAGCCCCCCCGGGGGCGGGGGAAACACCATATATTTT.

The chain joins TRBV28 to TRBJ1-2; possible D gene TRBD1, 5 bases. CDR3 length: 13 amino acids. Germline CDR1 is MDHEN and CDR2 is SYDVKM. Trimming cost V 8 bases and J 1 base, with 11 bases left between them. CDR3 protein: CASFPGGNYGYTF. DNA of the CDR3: TGTGCCAGCTTCCCGGGGGGTAACTATGGCTACACCTTC.

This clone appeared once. This chain's CDR3 is CASLRQGIGNTEAFF. CDR3 DNA sequence: TGTGCCAGCCTAAGACAGGGAATTGGGAACACTGAAGCTTTCTTT. The chain carries TRBV6-4 and TRBJ1-1, with 7 bases matching TRBD1. The trim removed 8 bases at V and 1 base at J, leaving 10 bases unmatched. The CDR3 has 15 amino acids. The germline V gene encodes CDR1 MRHNA and CDR2 SNTAGT.

The CDR3 region is CASSLVGDAEAFF. The CDR3 DNA follows: TGTGCCAGCAGCTTAGTTGGGGACGCTGAAGCTTTCTTT. The genes are TRBV7-9 and TRBJ1-1; D might be TRBD1 (5 bases). V was shortened by 1 base and J by 6 bases, with 9 bases between the two germline ends. Germline-derived CDR1 and CDR2 are SEHNR and FQNEAQ (reference sequence). The CDR3 spans 13 residues.

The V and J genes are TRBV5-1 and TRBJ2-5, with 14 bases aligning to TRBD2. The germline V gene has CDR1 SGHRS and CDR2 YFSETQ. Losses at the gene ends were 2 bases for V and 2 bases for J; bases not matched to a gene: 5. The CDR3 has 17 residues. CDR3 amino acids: CASSLPGTSGGQETQYF. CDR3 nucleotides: TGCGCCAGCAGCTTACCCGGGACTAGCGGGGGACAAGAGACCCAGTACTTC.

In DNA, the CDR3 is TGCGCCAGCAGCCAAACACACAGAAACTGGCGGTTCTTC. This gives the protein CASSQTHRNWRFF. The chain carries TRBV4-3 and TRBJ2-1; no definite D call. The CDR3 length is 13 residues. V lost 2 bases and J 15 bases, leaving 17 bases between the germline ends. Germline V gene data show CDR1 as LGHNA and CDR2 as YSLEER.

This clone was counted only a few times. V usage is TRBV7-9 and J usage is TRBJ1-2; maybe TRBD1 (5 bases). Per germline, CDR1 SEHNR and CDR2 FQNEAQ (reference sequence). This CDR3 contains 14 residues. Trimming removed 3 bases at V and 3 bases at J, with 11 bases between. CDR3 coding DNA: TGTGCCAGCAGCTTGGGGGGTACAGACTATGGCTACACCTTC. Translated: CASSLGGTDYGYTF. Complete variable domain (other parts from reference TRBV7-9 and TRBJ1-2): DTGVSQNPRHKITKRGQNVTFRCDPISEHNRLYWYRQTLGQGPEFLTYFQNEAQLEKSRLLSDRFSAERPKGSFSTLEIQRTEQGDSAMYLCASSLGGTDYGYTFGSGTRLTVV.

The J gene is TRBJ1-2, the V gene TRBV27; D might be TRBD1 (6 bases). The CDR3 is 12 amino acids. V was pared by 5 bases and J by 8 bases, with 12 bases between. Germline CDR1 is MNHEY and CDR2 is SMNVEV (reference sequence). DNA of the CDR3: TGTGCCAGCAGTGCGGGGGCGGGCGGCTACACCTTC. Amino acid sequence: CASSAGAGGYTF.

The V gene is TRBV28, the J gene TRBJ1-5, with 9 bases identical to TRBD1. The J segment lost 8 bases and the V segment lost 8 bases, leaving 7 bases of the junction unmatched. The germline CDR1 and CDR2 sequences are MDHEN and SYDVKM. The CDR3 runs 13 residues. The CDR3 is CASLGTGLKPQHF. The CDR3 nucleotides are TGTGCCAGCTTGGGGACAGGGCTTAAGCCCCAGCATTTT.

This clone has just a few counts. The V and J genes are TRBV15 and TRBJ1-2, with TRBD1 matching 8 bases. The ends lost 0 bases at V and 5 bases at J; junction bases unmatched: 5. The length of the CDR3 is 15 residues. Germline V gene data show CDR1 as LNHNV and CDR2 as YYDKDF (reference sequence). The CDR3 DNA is TGTGCCACCAGCAGAGAGGACAGGGTCTCATATGGCTACACCTTC. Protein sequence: CATSREDRVSYGYTF.

CDR3 region: CASSVSGTEAFF. CDR3 DNA sequence: TGTGCCAGCAGTGTGTCGGGCACTGAAGCTTTCTTT. This chain joins TRBV28 and TRBJ1-1; no clear D gene. Germline V gene data show CDR1 as MDHEN and CDR2 as SYDVKM. CDR3 length equals 12 residues. Trimming stripped 5 bases from V and 4 bases from J, with 8 bases between.

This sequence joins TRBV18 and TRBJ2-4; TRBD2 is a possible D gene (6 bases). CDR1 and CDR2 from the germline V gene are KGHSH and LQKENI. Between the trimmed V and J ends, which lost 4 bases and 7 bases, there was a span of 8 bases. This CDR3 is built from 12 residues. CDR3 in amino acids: CASSQEGNIQYF. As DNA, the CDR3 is TGTGCCAGCTCACAGGAGGGGAACATTCAGTACTTC.

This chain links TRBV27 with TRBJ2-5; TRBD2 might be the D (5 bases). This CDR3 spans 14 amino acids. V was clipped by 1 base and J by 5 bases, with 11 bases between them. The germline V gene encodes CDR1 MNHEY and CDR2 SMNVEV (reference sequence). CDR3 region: CASSLYSERETQYF. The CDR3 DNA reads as TGTGCCAGCAGTTTATATTCCGAGCGGGAGACCCAGTACTTC.

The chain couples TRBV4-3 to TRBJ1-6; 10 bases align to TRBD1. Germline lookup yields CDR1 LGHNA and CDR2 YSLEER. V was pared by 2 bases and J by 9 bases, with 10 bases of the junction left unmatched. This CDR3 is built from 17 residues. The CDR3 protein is CASSQLTPGQGTSPLHF. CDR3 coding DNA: TGCGCCAGCAGCCAATTGACACCGGGACAGGGGACTTCACCCCTCCACTTT.

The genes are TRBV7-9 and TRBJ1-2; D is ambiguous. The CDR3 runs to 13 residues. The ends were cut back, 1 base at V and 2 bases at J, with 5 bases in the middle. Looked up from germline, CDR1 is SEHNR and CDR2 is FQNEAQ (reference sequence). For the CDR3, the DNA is TGTGCCAGCAGCTTAGGTGGGAACTATGGCTACACCTTC. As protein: CASSLGGNYGYTF.

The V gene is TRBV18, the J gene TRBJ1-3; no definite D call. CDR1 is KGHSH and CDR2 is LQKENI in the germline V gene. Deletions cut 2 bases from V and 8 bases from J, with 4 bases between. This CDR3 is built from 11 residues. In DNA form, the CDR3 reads TGTGCCAGCTCACCATCAGACACCATATATTTT. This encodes CASSPSDTIYF.

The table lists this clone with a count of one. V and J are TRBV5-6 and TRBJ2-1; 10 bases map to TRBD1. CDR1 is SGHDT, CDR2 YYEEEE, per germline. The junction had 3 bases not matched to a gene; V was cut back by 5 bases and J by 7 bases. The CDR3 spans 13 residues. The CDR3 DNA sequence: TGTGCCAGCAGGGGACAGGGGAAGAATGAGCAGTTCTTC. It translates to CASRGQGKNEQFF.

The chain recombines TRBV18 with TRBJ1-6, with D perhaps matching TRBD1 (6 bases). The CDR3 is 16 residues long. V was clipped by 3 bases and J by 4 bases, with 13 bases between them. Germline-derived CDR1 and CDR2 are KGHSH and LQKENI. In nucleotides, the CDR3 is TGTGCCAGCTCACCGTCGGGGGCGCCATATAATTCACCCCTCCACTTT. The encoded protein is CASSPSGAPYNSPLHF.